A few counts support the clone carrying this TCR beta chain. Its specificity is not known. These data are taken from a study of CD8 T cells in ankylosing spondylitis. In making TCR beta libraries, quantitative 5'-RACE with molecular barcodes was used. Via MiXCR, TCRdb re-called the 5' RACE reads, giving one row per CDR3 protein. The table records about 66,000 distinct CDR3 sequences, roughly 6.1% of them present only once. Study-wide findings and caveats: Earlier literature documents some of the motif variants in reactive arthritis synovial fluid and blood.

Sample: synovial fluid, either unsorted or a sorted T cell fraction (not recorded which). The receptor comes from a male donor with ankylosing spondylitis.

CDR3 loop: CASRIVGDWGNQPQHF. The CDR3, as DNA: TGTGCCAGCAGGATAGTGGGAGATTGGGGCAATCAGCCCCAGCATTTT. V and J are TRBV28 and TRBJ1-5; unclear D gene. The CDR3 is 16 amino acids. CDR1 and CDR2 from the germline V gene are MDHEN and SYDVKM. V was clipped by 6 bases and J by 2 bases, with 17 bases between them. Full variable domain (outside the CDR3, taken from reference TRBV28 and TRBJ1-5): DVKVTQSSRYLVKRTGEKVFLECVQDMDHENMFWYRQDPGLGLRLIYFSYDVKMKEKGDIPEGYSVSREKKERFSLILESASTNQTSMYLCASRIVGDWGNQPQHFGDGTRLSIL.